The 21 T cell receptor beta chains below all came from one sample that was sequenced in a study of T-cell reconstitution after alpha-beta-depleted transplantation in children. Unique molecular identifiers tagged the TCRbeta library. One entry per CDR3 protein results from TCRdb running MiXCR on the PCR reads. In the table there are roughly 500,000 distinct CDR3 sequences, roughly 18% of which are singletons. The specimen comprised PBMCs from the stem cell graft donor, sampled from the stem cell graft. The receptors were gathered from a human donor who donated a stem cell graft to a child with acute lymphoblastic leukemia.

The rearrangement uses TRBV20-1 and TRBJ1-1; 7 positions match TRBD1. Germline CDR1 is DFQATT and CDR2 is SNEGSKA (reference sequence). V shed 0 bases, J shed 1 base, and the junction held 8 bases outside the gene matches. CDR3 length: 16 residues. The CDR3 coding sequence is TGCAGTGCTAGAGATCAAACAGGGGTCACGAACACTGAAGCTTTCTTT. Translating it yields CSARDQTGVTNTEAFF.

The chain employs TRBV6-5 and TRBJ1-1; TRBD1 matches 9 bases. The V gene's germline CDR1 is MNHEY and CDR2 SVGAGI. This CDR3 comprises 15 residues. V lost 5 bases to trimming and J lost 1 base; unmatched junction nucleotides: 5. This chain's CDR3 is CASSNDRGGNTEAFF. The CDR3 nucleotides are TGTGCCAGCAGTAACGACAGGGGGGGGAACACTGAAGCTTTCTTT.

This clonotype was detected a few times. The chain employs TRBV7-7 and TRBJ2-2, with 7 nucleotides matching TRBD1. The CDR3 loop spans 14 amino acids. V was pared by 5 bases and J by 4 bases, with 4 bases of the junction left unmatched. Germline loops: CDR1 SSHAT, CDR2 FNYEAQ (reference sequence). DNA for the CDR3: TGTGCCAGCAGCCAAACAGGGGTCACCGGGGAGCTGTTTTTT. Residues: CASSQTGVTGELFF.

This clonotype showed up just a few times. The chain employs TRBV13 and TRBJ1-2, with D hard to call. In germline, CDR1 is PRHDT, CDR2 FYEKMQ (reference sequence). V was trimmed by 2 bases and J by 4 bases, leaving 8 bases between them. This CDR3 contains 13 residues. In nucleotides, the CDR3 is TGTGCCAGCAGCTTATCGGCAGGCTATGGCTACACCTTC. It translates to CASSLSAGYGYTF.

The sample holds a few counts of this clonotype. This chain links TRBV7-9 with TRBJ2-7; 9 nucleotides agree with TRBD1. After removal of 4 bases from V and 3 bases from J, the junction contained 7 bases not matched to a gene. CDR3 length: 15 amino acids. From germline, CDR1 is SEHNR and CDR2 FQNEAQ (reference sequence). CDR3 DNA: TGTGCCAGCAGCTACCGGGACAGGGCGATCTACGAGCAGTACTTC. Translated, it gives CASSYRDRAIYEQYF.

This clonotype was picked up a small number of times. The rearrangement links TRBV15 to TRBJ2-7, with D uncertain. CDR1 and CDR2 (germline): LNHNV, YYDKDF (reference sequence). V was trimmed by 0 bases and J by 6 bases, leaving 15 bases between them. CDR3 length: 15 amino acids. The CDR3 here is CATSRETVTAAEQYF. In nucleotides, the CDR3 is TGTGCCACCAGCAGAGAAACGGTCACGGCTGCCGAGCAGTACTTC.

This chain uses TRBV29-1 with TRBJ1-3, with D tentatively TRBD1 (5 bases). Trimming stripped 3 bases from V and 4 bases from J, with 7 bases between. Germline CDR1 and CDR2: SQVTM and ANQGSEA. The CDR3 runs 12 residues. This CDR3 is CSVEAGGNTIYF. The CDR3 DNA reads TGCAGCGTTGAGGCAGGGGGAAACACCATATATTTT.

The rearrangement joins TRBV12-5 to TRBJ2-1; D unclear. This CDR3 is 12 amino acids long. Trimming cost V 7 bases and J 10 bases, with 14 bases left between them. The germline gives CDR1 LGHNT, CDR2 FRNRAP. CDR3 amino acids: CASEGIRREQFF. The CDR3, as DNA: TGTGCTAGTGAGGGCATTCGACGGGAGCAGTTCTTC.

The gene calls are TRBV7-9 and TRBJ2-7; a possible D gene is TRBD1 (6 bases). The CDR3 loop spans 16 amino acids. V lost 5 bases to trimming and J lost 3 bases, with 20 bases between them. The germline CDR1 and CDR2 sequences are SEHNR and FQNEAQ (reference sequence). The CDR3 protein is CASSPGQSHRYYEQYF. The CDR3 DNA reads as TGTGCCAGCAGCCCCGGACAGTCTCATCGTTACTACGAGCAGTACTTC.

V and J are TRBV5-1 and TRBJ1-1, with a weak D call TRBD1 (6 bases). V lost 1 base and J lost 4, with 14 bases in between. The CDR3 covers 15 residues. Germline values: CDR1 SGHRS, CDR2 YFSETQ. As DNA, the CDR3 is TGCGCCAGCAGCTTGACGGAACAGGGACTCACTGAAGCTTTCTTT. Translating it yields CASSLTEQGLTEAFF.

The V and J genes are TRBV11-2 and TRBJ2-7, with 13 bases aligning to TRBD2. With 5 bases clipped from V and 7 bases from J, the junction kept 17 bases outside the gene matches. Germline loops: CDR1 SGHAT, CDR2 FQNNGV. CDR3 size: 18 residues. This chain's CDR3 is CASSLGLGLAGAVGEQYF. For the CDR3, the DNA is TGTGCCAGCAGCCTAGGTCTAGGACTAGCGGGAGCAGTAGGAGAGCAGTACTTC. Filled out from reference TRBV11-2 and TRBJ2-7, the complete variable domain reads EAGVAQSPRYKIIEKRQSVAFWCNPISGHATLYWYQQILGQGPKLLIQFQNNGVVDDSQLPKDRFSAERLKGVDSTLKIQPAKLEDSAVYLCASSLGLGLAGAVGEQYFGPGTRLTVT.

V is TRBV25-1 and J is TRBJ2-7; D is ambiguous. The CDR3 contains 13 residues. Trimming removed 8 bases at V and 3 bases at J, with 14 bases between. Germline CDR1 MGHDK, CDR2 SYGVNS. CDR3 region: CASGSNTDYEQYF. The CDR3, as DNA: TGTGCCAGCGGTTCGAATACAGACTACGAGCAGTACTTC.

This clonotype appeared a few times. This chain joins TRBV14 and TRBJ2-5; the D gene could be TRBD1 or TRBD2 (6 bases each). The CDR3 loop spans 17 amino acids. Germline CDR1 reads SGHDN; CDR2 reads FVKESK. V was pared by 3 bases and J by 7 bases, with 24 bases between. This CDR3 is CASSHGNRVNLEGTQYF. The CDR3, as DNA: TGTGCCAGCAGCCACGGAAACAGGGTCAACCTGGAGGGGACCCAGTACTTC.

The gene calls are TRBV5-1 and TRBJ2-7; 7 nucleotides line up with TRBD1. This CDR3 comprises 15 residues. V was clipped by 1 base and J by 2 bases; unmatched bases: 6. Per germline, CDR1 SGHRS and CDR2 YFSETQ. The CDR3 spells CASSLFGTAAYEQYF. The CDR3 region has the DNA TGCGCCAGCAGCTTGTTTGGGACAGCCGCCTACGAGCAGTACTTC. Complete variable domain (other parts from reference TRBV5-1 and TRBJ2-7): KAGVTQTPRYLIKTRGQQVTLSCSPISGHRSVSWYQQTPGQGLQFLFEYFSETQRNKGNFPGRFSGRQFSNSRSEMNVSTLELGDSALYLCASSLFGTAAYEQYFGPGTRLTVT.

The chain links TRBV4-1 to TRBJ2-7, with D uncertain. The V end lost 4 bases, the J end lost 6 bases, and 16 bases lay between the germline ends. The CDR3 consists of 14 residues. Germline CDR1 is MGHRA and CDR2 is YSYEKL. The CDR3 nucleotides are TGCGCCAGCAGCCCGACCGGAGAGTCGGGCGAGCAGTACTTC. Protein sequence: CASSPTGESGEQYF.

CDR3 sequence (DNA): TGTGCCTGGAGGACCGGGACAAATAATTCACCCCTCCACTTT. Amino acids: CAWRTGTNNSPLHF. The J gene is TRBJ1-6, the V gene TRBV30; the D gene is possibly TRBD1 (6 bases). Germline CDR1 GTSNPN, CDR2 SVGIG (reference sequence). V lost 3 bases, J lost 5 bases, and 11 bases lay in between. CDR3 length: 14 amino acids.

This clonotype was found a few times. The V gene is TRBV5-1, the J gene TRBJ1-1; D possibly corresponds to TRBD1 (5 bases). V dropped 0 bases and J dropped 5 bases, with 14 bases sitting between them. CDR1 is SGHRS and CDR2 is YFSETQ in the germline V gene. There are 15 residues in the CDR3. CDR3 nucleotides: TGCGCCAGCAGCTTGGTACGGGGGTTGGAAACTGAAGCTTTCTTT. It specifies CASSLVRGLETEAFF.

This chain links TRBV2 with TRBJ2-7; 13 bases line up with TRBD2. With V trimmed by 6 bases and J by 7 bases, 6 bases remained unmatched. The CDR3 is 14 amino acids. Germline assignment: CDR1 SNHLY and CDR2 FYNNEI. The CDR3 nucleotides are TGTGCCAGCAGAATGGGACTAGCGGGGCTTGAGCAGTACTTC. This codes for CASRMGLAGLEQYF.

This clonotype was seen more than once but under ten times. CDR3 nucleotides: TGTGCCAGCGGATTACAGGGGGCATGGAATTCACCCCTCCACTTT. Its translation is CASGLQGAWNSPLHF. The chain carries TRBV27 and TRBJ1-6; 9 positions match TRBD1. V shed 8 bases, J shed 7 bases, and the junction held 9 bases outside the gene matches. CDR3 length: 15 residues. Germline CDR1 MNHEY, CDR2 SMNVEV (reference sequence).

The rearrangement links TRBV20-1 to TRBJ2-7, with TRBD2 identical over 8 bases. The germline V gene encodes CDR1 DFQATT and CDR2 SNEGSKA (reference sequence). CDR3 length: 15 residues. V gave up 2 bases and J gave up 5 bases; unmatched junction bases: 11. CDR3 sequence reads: CSARPVSGSLHEQYF. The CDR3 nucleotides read TGCAGTGCTAGACCAGTGAGCGGGAGCCTCCACGAGCAGTACTTC.

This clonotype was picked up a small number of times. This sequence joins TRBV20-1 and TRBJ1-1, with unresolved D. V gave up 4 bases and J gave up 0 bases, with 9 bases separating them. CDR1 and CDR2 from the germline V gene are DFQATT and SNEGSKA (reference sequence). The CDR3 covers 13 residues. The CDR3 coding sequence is TGCAGTGCTATAATCCCTGTGAACACTGAAGCTTTCTTT. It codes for CSAIIPVNTEAFF.